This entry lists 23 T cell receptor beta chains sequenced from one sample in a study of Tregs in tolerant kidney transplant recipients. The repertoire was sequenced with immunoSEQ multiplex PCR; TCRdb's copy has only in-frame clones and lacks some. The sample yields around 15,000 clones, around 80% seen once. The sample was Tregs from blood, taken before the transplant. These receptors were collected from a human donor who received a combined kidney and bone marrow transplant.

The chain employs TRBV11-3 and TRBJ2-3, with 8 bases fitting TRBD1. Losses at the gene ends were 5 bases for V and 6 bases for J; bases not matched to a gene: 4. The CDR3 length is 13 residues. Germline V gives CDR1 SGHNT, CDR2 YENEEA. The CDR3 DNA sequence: TGTGCCAGCAGCCTCGACAGGGGCGATACGCAGTATTTT. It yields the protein CASSLDRGDTQYF.

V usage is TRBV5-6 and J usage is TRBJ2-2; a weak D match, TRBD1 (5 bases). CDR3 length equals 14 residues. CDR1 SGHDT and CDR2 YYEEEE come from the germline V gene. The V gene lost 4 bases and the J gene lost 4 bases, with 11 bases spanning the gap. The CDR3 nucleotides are TGTGCCAGCAGCGCCGGACACCCCACCGGGGAGCTGTTTTTT. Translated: CASSAGHPTGELFF.

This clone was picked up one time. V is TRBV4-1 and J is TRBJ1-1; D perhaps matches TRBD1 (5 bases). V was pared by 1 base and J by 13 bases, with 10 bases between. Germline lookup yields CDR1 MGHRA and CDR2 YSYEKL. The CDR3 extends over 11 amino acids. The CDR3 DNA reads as TGCGCCAGCAGCCAAGCAGGGTCCGGTTTCTTT. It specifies CASSQAGSGFF.

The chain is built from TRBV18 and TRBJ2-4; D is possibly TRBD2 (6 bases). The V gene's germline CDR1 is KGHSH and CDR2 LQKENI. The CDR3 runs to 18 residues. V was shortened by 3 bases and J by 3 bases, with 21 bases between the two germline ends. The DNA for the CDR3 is TGTGCCAGCTCACCCGACTGGCCCGAGGGACTTAACAAAAACATTCAGTACTTC. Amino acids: CASSPDWPEGLNKNIQYF.

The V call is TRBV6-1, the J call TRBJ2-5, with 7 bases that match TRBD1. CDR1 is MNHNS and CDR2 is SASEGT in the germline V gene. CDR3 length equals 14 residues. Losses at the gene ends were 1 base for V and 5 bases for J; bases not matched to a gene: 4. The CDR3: CASSEGRGRETQYF. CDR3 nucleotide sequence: TGTGCCAGCAGTGAAGGAAGGGGGCGGGAGACCCAGTACTTC.

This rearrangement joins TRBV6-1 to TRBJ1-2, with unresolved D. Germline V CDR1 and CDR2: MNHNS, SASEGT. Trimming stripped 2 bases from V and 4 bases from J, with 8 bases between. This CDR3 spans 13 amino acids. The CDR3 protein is CASSESGSYGYTF. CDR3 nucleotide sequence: TGTGCCAGCAGTGAATCAGGCTCCTATGGCTACACCTTC.

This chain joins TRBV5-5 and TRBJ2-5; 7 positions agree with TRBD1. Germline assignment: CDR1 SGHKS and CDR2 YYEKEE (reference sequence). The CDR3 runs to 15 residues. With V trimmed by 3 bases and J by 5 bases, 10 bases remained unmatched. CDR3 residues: CASSSDREPFETQYF. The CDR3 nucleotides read TGTGCCAGCAGCTCCGACAGGGAACCCTTTGAGACCCAGTACTTC.

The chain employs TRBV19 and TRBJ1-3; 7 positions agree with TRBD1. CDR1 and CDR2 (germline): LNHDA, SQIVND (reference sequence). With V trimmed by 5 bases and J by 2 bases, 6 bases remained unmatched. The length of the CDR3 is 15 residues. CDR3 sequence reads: CASSPLTGTGNTIYF. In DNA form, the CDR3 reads TGTGCCAGTAGTCCCCTGACAGGGACTGGAAACACCATATATTTT.

CDR3 residues: CASSYAGYSGANVLTF. CDR3 in DNA: TGTGCCAGCAGTTATGCGGGCTACTCTGGGGCCAACGTCCTGACTTTC. The chain joins TRBV6-5 to TRBJ2-6; TRBD2 is a possible D gene (5 bases). V was clipped by 3 bases and J by 0 bases, with 9 bases between them. The CDR3 sequence is 16 residues long. Germline assignment: CDR1 MNHEY and CDR2 SVGAGI.

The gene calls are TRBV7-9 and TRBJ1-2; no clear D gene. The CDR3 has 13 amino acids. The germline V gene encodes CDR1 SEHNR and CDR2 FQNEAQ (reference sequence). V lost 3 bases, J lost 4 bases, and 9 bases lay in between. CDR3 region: CASSLLQIYGYTF. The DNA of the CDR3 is TGTGCCAGCAGCTTGTTACAGATCTATGGCTACACCTTC.

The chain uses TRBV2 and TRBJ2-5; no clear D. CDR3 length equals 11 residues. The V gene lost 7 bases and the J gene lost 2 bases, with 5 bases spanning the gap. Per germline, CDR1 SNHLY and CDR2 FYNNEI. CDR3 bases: TGTGCCAGCACTCGGCAAGAGACCCAGTACTTC. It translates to CASTRQETQYF.

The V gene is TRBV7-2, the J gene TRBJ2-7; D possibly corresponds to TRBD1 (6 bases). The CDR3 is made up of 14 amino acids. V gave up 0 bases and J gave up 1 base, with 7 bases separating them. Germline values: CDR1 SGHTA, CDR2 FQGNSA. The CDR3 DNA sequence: TGTGCCAGCAGCTTAGCGGACAGATCCTACGAGCAGTACTTC. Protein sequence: CASSLADRSYEQYF.

The CDR3 DNA reads TGTGCCATCAGTTACGTCCCGGGACAGGGTATCTATGGCTACACCTTC. This codes for CAISYVPGQGIYGYTF. This sequence joins TRBV10-3 and TRBJ1-2, with TRBD1 identical over 9 bases. The germline gives CDR1 ENHRY, CDR2 SYGVKD. The V segment lost 5 bases and the J segment 4 bases; nucleotides outside the gene matches: 11. The CDR3 has 16 amino acids.

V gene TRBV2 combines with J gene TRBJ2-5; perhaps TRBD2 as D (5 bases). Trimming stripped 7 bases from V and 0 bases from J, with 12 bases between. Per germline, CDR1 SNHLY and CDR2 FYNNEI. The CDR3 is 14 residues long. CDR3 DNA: TGTGCCAGCAACGAGGGCAGTTACCAAGAGACCCAGTACTTC. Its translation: CASNEGSYQETQYF.

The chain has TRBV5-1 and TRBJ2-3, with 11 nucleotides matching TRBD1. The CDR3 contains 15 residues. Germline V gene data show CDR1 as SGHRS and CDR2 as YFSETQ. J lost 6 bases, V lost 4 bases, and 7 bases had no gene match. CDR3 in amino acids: CASSIGQGAGDTQYF. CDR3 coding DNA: TGCGCCAGCAGCATAGGACAGGGGGCTGGGGATACGCAGTATTTT.

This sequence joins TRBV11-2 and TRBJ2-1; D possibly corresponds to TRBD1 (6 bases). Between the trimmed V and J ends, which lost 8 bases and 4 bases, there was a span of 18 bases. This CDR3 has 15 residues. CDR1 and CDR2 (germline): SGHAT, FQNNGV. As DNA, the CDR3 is TGTGCCAGCCGAATTATCAGGGGACCATACAATGAGCAGTTCTTC. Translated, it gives CASRIIRGPYNEQFF.

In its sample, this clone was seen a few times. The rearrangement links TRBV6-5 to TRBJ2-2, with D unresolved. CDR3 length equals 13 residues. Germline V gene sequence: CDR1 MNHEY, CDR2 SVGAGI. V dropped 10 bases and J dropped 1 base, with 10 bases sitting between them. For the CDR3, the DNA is TGTGCCACCGTGACTCAGAACACCGGGGAGCTGTTTTTT. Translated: CATVTQNTGELFF.

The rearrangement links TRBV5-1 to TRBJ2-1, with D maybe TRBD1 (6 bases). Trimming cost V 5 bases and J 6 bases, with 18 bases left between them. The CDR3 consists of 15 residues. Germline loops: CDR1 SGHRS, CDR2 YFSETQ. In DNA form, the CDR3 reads TGCGCCAGCAGACAGGGCGTGGAACTTTTCAATGAGCAGTTCTTC. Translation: CASRQGVELFNEQFF.

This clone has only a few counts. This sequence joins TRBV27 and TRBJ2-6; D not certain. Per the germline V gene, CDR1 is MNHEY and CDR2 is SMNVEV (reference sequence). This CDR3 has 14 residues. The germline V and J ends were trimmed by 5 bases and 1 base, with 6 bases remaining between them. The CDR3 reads CASSLESGANVLTF. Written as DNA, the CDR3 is TGTGCCAGCAGTCTAGAATCTGGGGCCAACGTCCTGACTTTC.

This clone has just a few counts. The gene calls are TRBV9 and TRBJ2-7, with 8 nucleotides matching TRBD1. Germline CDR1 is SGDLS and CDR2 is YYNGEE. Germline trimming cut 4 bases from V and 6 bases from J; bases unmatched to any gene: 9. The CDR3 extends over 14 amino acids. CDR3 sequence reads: CASSPRTGRGEQYF. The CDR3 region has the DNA TGTGCCAGCAGCCCCCGGACAGGGCGTGGCGAGCAGTACTTC.

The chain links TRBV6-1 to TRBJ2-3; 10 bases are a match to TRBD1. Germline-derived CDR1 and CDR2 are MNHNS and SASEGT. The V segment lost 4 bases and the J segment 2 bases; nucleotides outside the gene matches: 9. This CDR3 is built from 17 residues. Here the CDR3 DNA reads TGTGCCAGCAGTGCCAGACAGGGGGCTATTGTCACAGATACGCAGTATTTT. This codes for CASSARQGAIVTDTQYF.

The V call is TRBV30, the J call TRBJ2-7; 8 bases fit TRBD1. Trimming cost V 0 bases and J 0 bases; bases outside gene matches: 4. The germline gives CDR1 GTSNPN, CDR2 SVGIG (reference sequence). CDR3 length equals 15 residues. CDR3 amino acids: CAWSVWDRNSYEQYF. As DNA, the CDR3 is TGTGCCTGGAGTGTTTGGGACAGGAACTCCTACGAGCAGTACTTC.

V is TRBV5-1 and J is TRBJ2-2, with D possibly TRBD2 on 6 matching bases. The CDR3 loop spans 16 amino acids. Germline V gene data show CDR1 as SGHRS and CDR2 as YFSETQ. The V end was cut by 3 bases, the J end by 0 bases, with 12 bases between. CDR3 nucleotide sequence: TGCGCCAGCAGCTCGGCAGGAGGGTCGAACACCGGGGAGCTGTTTTTT. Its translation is CASSSAGGSNTGELFF.